The clone carrying this T cell receptor beta chain was seen a few times. Its specificity is not known. Second-dose intervals near 4 or 12 weeks were combined. CDR1 is SGHRS and CDR2 is YFSETQ in the germline V gene. The CDR3 consists of 14 residues. Trimming removed 4 bases from V and 0 bases from J, with 11 bases in between. The repertoire was sequenced with immunoSEQ multiplex PCR; TCRdb's copy has only in-frame clones and lacks some. The table has 150,000 to 200,000 clones, around 89% seen once. This sample was included in a study of T cell responses to AZD1222 COVID-19 vaccine. Findings of the study overall: Possibly, clonal diversity was underestimated; donors were largely white British and included more females. Only a handful of AZD1222 recipients were seropositive at baseline.

The sequence was collected from an adult who received the AZD1222 COVID-19 vaccine. The J gene is TRBJ2-7, the V gene TRBV5-1; D is perhaps TRBD1 (6 bases). Source: peripheral blood, taken 28 days after the second AZD1222 dose. CDR3 sequence: CASSGQDSSYEQYF. CDR3 bases: TGCGCCAGCAGCGGGCAGGACAGCTCCTACGAGCAGTACTTC.